This T cell receptor beta chain was retrieved from a study of breast tumors, draining lymph nodes, adjacent tissues. The study's findings and limits: The data were judged consistent with most tumor T cells coming from lymph node and expanding in tumor. Tumor and nontumor repertoires were significantly more similar in luminal-like than in basal-like breast cancer.

This clonotype was observed at least ten times. What it recognizes is unknown. TCRdb recomputed calls from the multiplex PCR reads with MiXCR, one row per CDR3 protein. The sample lists around 140,000 distinct CDR3 sequences; around 24% were seen once. Breast cancer patients provided tissue from their axillary draining lymph nodes. Trimming shortened V by 2 bases and J by 6 bases, and 13 bases separated the two germline ends. The CDR3 runs to 15 residues. Germline V lookup: CDR1 SEHNR, CDR2 FQNEAQ (reference sequence). The chain is built from TRBV7-9 and TRBJ1-4; tentatively, D is TRBD1 (5 bases). This clonotype originated in a female donor with breast cancer. Some clones in this sample may be carry-over from other donors' samples. Sequencing input: axillary lymph node tissue. CDR3 amino acids: CASSLKRGADEKLFF. The CDR3 DNA is TGTGCCAGCAGCTTAAAGCGAGGGGCGGATGAAAAACTGTTTTTT.